A selection of T cell receptor beta chains follows, all from one sample in a study of blood T cell repertoires in COVID-19. This table comes from immunoSEQ multiplex PCR, and its TCRdb copy is limited to in-frame clones, with some not included. This table holds about 85,000 clones, less than 95% found once. The material sequenced was peripheral blood. Every receptor here comes from a human donor with active COVID-19. The donor label of this sample is uncertain. CDR3s leave out the opening cysteine and the closing phenylalanine or tryptophan.

J gene,V gene,CDR3 protein
TRBJ2-2,TRBV5-1,ASSLVTGGNTGELF
TRBJ2-2,TRBV6-4,ASSEFPVNTGELF
TRBJ2-1,TRBV4-2,ASSQEERGGEQF
TRBJ2-3,TRBV5-1,ASTPIAGSTDTQY
TRBJ2-1,TRBV27,ASSLGRGSLNRDEQF
TRBJ2-2,TRBV14,ASSRYYRGGTGELF
TRBJ1-4,TRBV28,ASSSGTDEKLF
TRBJ1-1,TRBV3-1/TRBV3-2,ASSPRTDTEAF
TRBJ2-7,TRBV18,ASSPLRGRDEQY
TRBJ1-6,TRBV5-1,ASSSEGLYNSPLH
TRBJ2-7,TRBV5-6,ASSRTGGFYEQY
TRBJ2-5,TRBV19,ASSTGTVSRETQY
TRBJ1-2,TRBV19,ASRQGNYGYT
TRBJ1-2,TRBV7-9,ASSHRDFPLGSYT
TRBJ1-4,TRBV4-1,ASSHRETGPGEKLF
TRBJ2-1,TRBV27,ASSRTSGGPVSYNEQF
TRBJ2-5,TRBV3-1/TRBV3-2,ASSSTRETQY
TRBJ2-7,TRBV2,ASSETRTGSSYEQY
TRBJ1-2,TRBV29-1,SVREGDGYT
TRBJ1-2,TRBV19,ASSILEGAGYGYT
TRBJ2-1,TRBV12-3/TRBV12-4,ASTLGPIGRQF
TRBJ1-1,TRBV6-5,ASSYVTGTNTEAF
TRBJ1-3,TRBV19,ASSIDRNGNTIY
TRBJ1-4,TRBV2,ASSRRDRGNEKLF
TRBJ2-7,TRBV13,ASSFPGLGGTYEQY
TRBJ2-3,TRBV20-1,SASGSGGASDTQY
TRBJ2-7,TRBV7-8,ASSLPRGNREQY
TRBJ1-5,TRBV11-2,ASSLRGYSNQPQH
TRBJ1-1,TRBV5-5,ASSLTDTEAF
TRBJ2-7,TRBV7-9,ASSLKQGPYEQY
TRBJ1-5,TRBV27,ASSFAGTGNQPQH
TRBJ2-4,TRBV6-4,ASSELAGGPKNIQY
TRBJ2-7,TRBV6-1,ASSEQASYEQY
TRBJ2-2,TRBV12-3/TRBV12-4,ASSSYISGELF
TRBJ2-2,TRBV7-2,ASSYRLAGPGELF
TRBJ2-3,TRBV5-5,ASSLTSGHLGDTQY
TRBJ1-1,TRBV19,ASRWTGQAF
TRBJ2-4,TRBV6-1,ASRERQALAKNIQY
TRBJ2-2,TRBV5-4,ASSPTPLRGVDTGELF
TRBJ2-3,TRBV6-5,ASRQGTSTDTQY